This entry lists 5 T cell receptor beta chains sequenced from one sample in a study of blood T cells in healthy people across ages (dated by TCRdb to the mid-2010s). The library was made by 5' RACE. Sequenced using an Illumina HiSeq 2500. The second PCR ran for about 6 to 12 cycles and used a J-beta primer mix along with a sample-barcoded 5' primer. TCRdb trimmed the raw reads at Q25, called clones with MiXCR and kept productive beta chains. Every CDR3 protein is listed once, alongside the most common genes and DNA of its rows. For this sample there are 750,000 to 1,000,000 distinct CDR3 sequences; approximately 32% appear just once. Of the sample, 9.5% to 13% falls within the top ten clones. The data were also submitted as part of a second study, on T cells of mothers and their children.

Specimen: blood. These receptor sequences come from a woman between 40 and 50 years old in good health.

Notes on this clonotype: Since a much larger clone is just one base distant, this may be a read error. CDR3 nucleotide sequence: TGCGCCAGCAGTCACGGGGGCTTCAATGAGCAGTACTTC. This encodes CASSHGGFNEQYF. V and J are TRBV5-1 and TRBJ2-5; the D call may be TRBD1 or TRBD2 (6 bases each). There are 13 residues in the CDR3. CDR1 SGHRS and CDR2 YFSETQ come from the germline V gene. Trimming left V 5 bases short and J 11 bases short, with 19 bases between.

The chain employs TRBV4-3 and TRBJ2-3, with D uncertain. The CDR3 is 15 residues long. Trimming took off 1 base at V and 2 bases at J, with 10 bases between the two ends. Germline CDR1 LGHNA, CDR2 YSLEER. The CDR3 region is CASSQAHTTTDTQYF. In DNA form, the CDR3 reads TGCGCCAGCAGCCAAGCTCATACCACCACAGATACGCAGTATTTT.

This clonotype has only a few counts. V gene TRBV7-2 combines with J gene TRBJ2-1; either TRBD1 or TRBD2 may supply D (5 bases each). Germline CDR1 SGHTA, CDR2 FQGNSA. There are 14 residues in the CDR3. The germline V and J ends were trimmed by 2 bases and 12 bases, with 17 bases remaining between them. CDR3 nucleotide sequence: TGTGCCAGCAGCTTATCCCGGGACGATGTGGGGCAGTTCTTC. Its protein is CASSLSRDDVGQFF. Full variable domain (rest looked up from reference TRBV7-2 and TRBJ2-1): GAGVSQSPSNKVTEKGKDVELRCDPISGHTALYWYRQSLGQGLEFLIYFQGNSAPDKSGLPSDRFSAERTGGSVSTLTIQRTQQEDSAVYLCASSLSRDDVGQFFGPGTRLTVL.

Many counts were recorded for this clonotype. V usage is TRBV15 and J usage is TRBJ1-1; no clear D gene. The CDR3 runs to 13 residues. V was trimmed by 2 bases and J by 2 bases, leaving 6 bases between them. CDR1 and CDR2 (germline): LNHNV, YYDKDF (reference sequence). In DNA, the CDR3 is TGTGCCACCAGCAGAAGAGGAAACACTGAAGCTTTCTTT. The encoded protein is CATSRRGNTEAFF.

The rearrangement uses TRBV18 and TRBJ1-2; D is ambiguous. Germline CDR1 KGHSH, CDR2 LQKENI. V gave up 0 bases and J gave up 5 bases, with 7 bases separating them. The CDR3 has 13 residues. CDR3 sequence (DNA): TGTGCCAGCTCACCACCAGGGAGGTATGGCTACACCTTC. Encoded protein: CASSPPGRYGYTF.